This TCR beta chain was documented in a study of cytomegalovirus exposure and HLA in healthy donors. Study-level results: In a later analysis, a genetic analysis reported fewer productive-TCR N-insertions in an Asian-associated ancestry cluster than the cohort average.

Germline V gives CDR1 SNHLY, CDR2 FYNNEI. This CDR3 has 15 amino acids. V trimming: 6 bases; J trimming: 6 bases; junction bases outside the gene matches: 8. This PCR relied on a set of 60 Vbeta primers and 13 Jbeta primers. Sequenced by immunoSEQ multiplex PCR; TCRdb stores in-frame clones only, minus some. The sample holds 270,000 or so clones, around 90% seen once. This clone has a handful of counts. Its antigen remains unidentified. Sequenced material: PBMCs. The clonotype was recovered from a girl aged 2 to 10 in good health and CMV-seronegative. The V call is TRBV2, the J call TRBJ1-5; TRBD1 matches 10 bases. The CDR3 bases are TGTGCCAGCAGGGACGGACAGGGGGGGTTTCAGCCCCAGCATTTT. Translated: CASRDGQGGFQPQHF.